A single sample gave rise to the 29 T cell receptor beta chains below, sequenced in a study of T cell clonality in common variable immunodeficiency. Sequencing was performed with immunoSEQ multiplex PCR; in TCRdb, only in-frame clones are kept and a portion is missing. Listed for the sample are approximately 64,000 clones, none seen a single time. The specimen sequenced was peripheral blood mononuclear cells. These receptors all come from a person aged 18 to 70 in good health.

This clone has at least ten counts. The read terminates 3 residues before the CDR3 end, so the remaining end is supplied by the germline J gene. The chain combines TRBV20-1 with TRBJ2-3; D perhaps matches TRBD2 (7 bases). The CDR3 is made up of 16 amino acids. Germline V lookup: CDR1 DFQATT, CDR2 SNEGSKA (reference sequence). V shed 1 base and J shed 2 bases, with 16 bases lying between them. This CDR3 reads CSARGNTGGITDTQYF. Partial CDR3 DNA: TGCAGTGCTAGAGGGAATACGGGGGGCATCACAGATACG.

The table lists this clone with many counts. CDR3: CATSSRRIRDSQYF. CDR3 DNA (partial): TGTGCCACCAGCAGTAGGAGGATCCGGGACTCT. The chain carries TRBV15 and TRBJ2-4; TRBD2 might be the D (6 bases). The read is 3 residues too short to cover the CDR3 end, so that end is filled in from the germline J gene. The CDR3 sequence is 14 residues long. CDR1 and CDR2 (germline): LNHNV, YYDKDF (reference sequence).

This clone was seen at least ten times. The read ends 3 residues before the CDR3 terminus; that terminus is restored from the germline J gene. The chain joins TRBV2 to TRBJ1-2; 9 bases align to TRBD1. The CDR3 is 13 amino acids. CDR1 SNHLY and CDR2 FYNNEI come from the germline V gene. The CDR3 DNA, read in part, is TGTGCCAGGGATACCGGGACAGGGTTCGGC. Translated, it gives CARDTGTGFG. The full-length CDR3 reads as CARDTGTGFGYTF.

In its sample, this clone was seen many times. Read sequence stops 3 residues before the CDR3 end, and the germline J gene provides the missing end. The chain recombines TRBV20-1 with TRBJ1-2; no definite D call. Germline CDR1 and CDR2: DFQATT and SNEGSKA (reference sequence). The germline V and J ends were trimmed by 4 bases and 4 bases, with 10 bases remaining between them. The CDR3 contains 12 residues. The CDR3 bases that were read are TGCAGTGCTACAGAAAGACTCTATGGC. Translated, it gives CSATERLYG. The whole CDR3 sequence is CSATERLYGYTF.

This clone appeared many times. The CDR3 extends 3 residues past the end of the read, so its final part is completed from the germline J gene. The V and J genes are TRBV5-4 and TRBJ1-2, with D unclear. This CDR3 region has 13 residues. The V gene lost 0 bases and the J gene lost 6 bases, with 9 bases spanning the gap. Germline-derived CDR1 and CDR2 are SGHNT and YYREEE (reference sequence). This chain's CDR3 is CASSLGQVHGYTF. Incomplete CDR3 DNA: TGTGCCAGCAGCTTGGGCCAGGTCCATGGC.

In its sample, this clone was seen many times. The sequence runs out 3 residues before the end of the CDR3; the remainder is reconstructed from the germline J gene. The chain has TRBV10-3 and TRBJ2-3; 8 bases map to TRBD2. CDR3 length equals 15 residues. Germline-derived CDR1 and CDR2 are ENHRY and SYGVKD. V was clipped by 4 bases and J by 2 bases; unmatched bases: 5. The part of the CDR3 DNA that was read is TGTGCCATCAGTGTGGCGGGGGGTTTCACAGATACG. This codes for CAISVAGGFTDT. The complete CDR3 protein is CAISVAGGFTDTQYF.

This clone has ten or more counts. CDR3 DNA, as far as it was read: TGTGCCAGCAGTGAACGAGGGGTTGCCTATAATTCACCC. Its protein product is CASSERGVAYNSP. The full CDR3 reads CASSERGVAYNSPLHF. The V gene is TRBV6-1, the J gene TRBJ1-6, with a possible D match to TRBD1 (5 bases). The read comes to an end 3 residues before the CDR3 does, leaving the germline J gene to fill in the end. V was shortened by 2 bases and J by 2 bases, with 10 bases between the two germline ends. This CDR3 contains 16 residues. CDR1 MNHNS and CDR2 SASEGT come from the germline V gene.

A word on this clone: The CDR3 goes on 3 residues after the read ends, and that part is filled in from the germline J gene. The chain is built from TRBV10-3 and TRBJ2-7; TRBD2 aligns across 9 bases. Germline assignment: CDR1 ENHRY and CDR2 SYGVKD. This CDR3 is built from 14 residues. Trimming removed 4 bases from V and 1 base from J; junction bases left unmatched: 2. The CDR3 is CAISGLAASYEQYF. The covered CDR3 bases are TGTGCCATCAGTGGACTAGCGGCTTCCTACGAG.

This clone has at least ten counts. The read terminates 3 residues before the CDR3 end, so the remaining end is supplied by the germline J gene. V usage is TRBV7-6 and J usage is TRBJ1-1; 8 bases align to TRBD1. Germline V gene data show CDR1 as SGHVS and CDR2 as FNYEAQ. The CDR3 has 14 residues. The CDR3 DNA, read in part, is TGTGCCAGCAGCCTTACAGGGGGAGGGAGGGAA. It codes for CASSLTGGGRE. The entire CDR3 is CASSLTGGGREAFF.

In its sample, this clone was seen many times. The read finishes 3 residues shy of the CDR3 end, and the germline J gene is used to complete it. The chain combines TRBV9 with TRBJ1-3; 7 bases map to TRBD1. Unmatched junction bases numbered 5, after V lost 4 bases and J lost 4 bases. Germline V gene sequence: CDR1 SGDLS, CDR2 YYNGEE. CDR3 length: 14 amino acids. The chain's CDR3 is CASSSGTDGNTIYF. The DNA read from the CDR3 is TGTGCCAGCAGCTCTGGGACAGACGGAAACACC.

This clone has at least ten counts. The read ends 3 residues shy of where the CDR3 ends; the end is completed using the germline J gene. V is TRBV6-1 and J is TRBJ2-3, with 7 nucleotides matching TRBD2. V lost 2 bases, J lost 5 bases, and 7 bases stayed unmatched. Germline CDR1 is MNHNS and CDR2 is SASEGT. CDR3 size: 15 residues. The sequenced part of the CDR3 DNA is TGTGCCAGCAGTGAATGGCGCGGGGGAGGAGATACG. Translation gives CASSEWRGGGDT. The entire CDR3 protein reads CASSEWRGGGDTQYF.

This clone has at least ten counts. The read ends 3 residues early relative to the CDR3; the germline J gene fills the gap. The rearrangement links TRBV19 to TRBJ1-4; no firm D call. Germline loops: CDR1 LNHDA, CDR2 SQIVND (reference sequence). The CDR3 runs 15 residues. V gave up 4 bases and J gave up 1 base, with 10 bases separating them. CDR3 bases read: TGTGCCAGTAGTACCAGACTGAGAACTAATGAAAAA. This sequence encodes CASSTRLRTNEK. The full CDR3 protein is CASSTRLRTNEKLFF. Full variable domain (remainder filled in from reference TRBV19 and TRBJ1-4): DGGITQSPKYLFRKEGQNVTLSCEQNLNHDAMYWYRQDPGQGLRLIYYSQIVNDFQKGDIAEGYSVSREKKESFPLTVTSAQKNPTAFYLCASSTRLRTNEKLFFGSGTQLSVL.

In this sample, this clone turned up many times. The read ends 3 residues early relative to the CDR3; the germline J gene fills the gap. V and J are TRBV7-2 and TRBJ2-1, with TRBD2 as a possible D gene (5 bases). The CDR3 loop spans 15 amino acids. Germline CDR1 and CDR2: SGHTA and FQGNSA. The V end was cut by 6 bases, the J end by 7 bases, with 19 bases between. The CDR3 protein is CASSPGSGRGNEQFF. The sequenced part of the CDR3 DNA is TGTGCCAGCAGTCCTGGGAGCGGTCGGGGTAATGAG.

This clone was picked up many times. The read stops 3 residues short of the end of the CDR3; the missing end is completed from the germline J gene. This chain links TRBV2 with TRBJ2-2; tentative D call: TRBD1 (5 bases). This CDR3 comprises 13 residues. V shed 5 bases and J shed 8 bases, with 12 bases lying between them. Germline V gives CDR1 SNHLY, CDR2 FYNNEI. The CDR3 bases that were read are TGTGCCAGCAGTACCGATAGGGGAGGGGAG. Residues: CASSTDRGGE. The entire CDR3 protein reads CASSTDRGGELFF. Full variable domain (outside the CDR3, taken from reference TRBV2 and TRBJ2-2): EPEVTQTPSHQVTQMGQEVILRCVPISNHLYFYWYRQILGQKVEFLVSFYNNEISEKSEIFDDQFSVERPDGSNFTLKIRSTKLEDSAMYFCASSTDRGGELFFGEGSRLTVL.

Ten or more counts support this clone. The read terminates 3 residues ahead of where the CDR3 ends, so the germline J gene completes it. The V gene is TRBV6-1, the J gene TRBJ2-6; D might be TRBD2 (6 bases). The CDR3 runs to 16 residues. Per germline, CDR1 MNHNS and CDR2 SASEGT. The ends were cut back, 3 bases at V and 0 bases at J, with 9 bases in the middle. CDR3 sequence reads: CASSERGLSGANVLTF. The sequenced part of the CDR3 DNA is TGTGCCAGCAGTGAGAGGGGACTCTCTGGGGCCAACGTC.

This clone has ten or more counts. The read terminates 3 residues before the CDR3 end, so the remaining end is supplied by the germline J gene. The chain has TRBV20-1 and TRBJ1-5; D is unclear. V lost 5 bases and J lost 6, with 14 bases in between. Germline V gene lookup returns CDR1 DFQATT and CDR2 SNEGSKA (reference sequence). This CDR3 spans 13 amino acids. The CDR3 loop reads CSAWAGLSQPQHF. Partial CDR3 DNA: TGCAGTGCTTGGGCGGGGTTAAGTCAGCCC.

This clone has a handful of counts. With the read ending 3 residues before the CDR3 end, the germline J gene is used to fill in that end. This sequence joins TRBV7-2 and TRBJ1-1; maybe TRBD1 (5 bases). Germline V lookup: CDR1 SGHTA, CDR2 FQGNSA. This CDR3 comprises 18 residues. CDR3 bases read: TGTGCCAGCAGCTTAGCCCAATGGAAGGGGCTCTCCTACAATGAG. Translated, it gives CASSLAQWKGLSYNE. The full CDR3 is CASSLAQWKGLSYNEAFF.

This clone was recorded many times. Sequencing ends 3 residues short of the CDR3 end; the germline J gene provides the rest. This chain joins TRBV3-1 (or the pseudogene TRBV3-2) and TRBJ2-7; 8 bases fit TRBD1. The CDR3 sequence is 15 residues long. The junction had 9 bases not matched to a gene; V was cut back by 3 bases and J by 5 bases. CDR1 and CDR2 from the germline V gene are LGHDT and YNNKEL (reference sequence). This CDR3 is CASSHRDRGSHEQYF. Partial CDR3 DNA: TGTGCCAGCAGCCACCGAGACAGGGGTTCTCACGAG.

This clone has at least ten counts. The read gets to within 3 residues of the CDR3 end, and the germline J gene fills in the rest. The V gene is TRBV11-3, the J gene TRBJ2-3; 8 bases line up with TRBD2. This CDR3 comprises 15 residues. V was pared by 4 bases and J by 0 bases, with 3 bases of the junction left unmatched. Germline V gene sequence: CDR1 SGHNT, CDR2 YENEEA. CDR3 bases read: TGTGCCAGCAGCTCCGGACTAGCTAGCACAGATACG. Translating gives CASSSGLASTDT. The whole CDR3 reads CASSSGLASTDTQYF.

The sequenced CDR3 bases are TGTGCCAGCTCACCACCGTTCCTCAGGGGCAGTACTGAA. Translated: CASSPPFLRGSTE. The CDR3, in full, reads CASSPPFLRGSTEAFF. This chain uses TRBV18 with TRBJ1-1; possibly TRBD1 for D (6 bases). The read ends 3 residues shy of where the CDR3 ends; the end is completed using the germline J gene. V was pared by 0 bases and J by 5 bases, with 16 bases between. The CDR3 length is 16 residues. Per the germline V gene, CDR1 is KGHSH and CDR2 is LQKENI.

This clone was seen repeatedly, ten times or more. The read ends 3 residues shy of where the CDR3 ends; the end is completed using the germline J gene. The V gene is TRBV5-1, the J gene TRBJ1-2; 11 nucleotides align to TRBD1. The J segment lost 7 bases and the V segment lost 4 bases, leaving 6 bases of the junction unmatched. CDR1 and CDR2 (germline): SGHRS, YFSETQ. The CDR3 extends over 14 amino acids. The sequenced part of the CDR3 DNA is TGCGCCAGCAGCGAGGGACAGGGGGTTCTTGGC. It codes for CASSEGQGVLG. The whole CDR3 protein reads CASSEGQGVLGYTF.

This clone was seen repeatedly, ten times or more. The read ends 3 residues before the CDR3 terminus; that terminus is restored from the germline J gene. This sequence joins TRBV12-3 or TRBV12-4 and TRBJ1-4; D uncertain. Trimming cost V 7 bases and J 7 bases, with 19 bases left between them. The CDR3 spans 15 residues. The CDR3 sequence: CASTYVRALGEKLFF. The part of the CDR3 DNA that was read is TGTGCCAGCACCTACGTTAGGGCACTGGGTGAAAAA.

This clone was detected many times. This CDR3 is CAWSGDRVGGYTF. The part of the CDR3 DNA that was read is TGTGCCTGGAGTGGGGACAGGGTTGGTGGC. The chain carries TRBV30 and TRBJ1-2; 9 nucleotides match TRBD1. The CDR3 end is not reached by the read, which stops 3 residues before it; the germline J gene fills it in. CDR1 and CDR2 (germline): GTSNPN, SVGIG (reference sequence). The CDR3 loop spans 13 amino acids. V trimming: 1 base; J trimming: 7 bases; junction bases outside the gene matches: 4.

This clone has a count of ten or more. The read falls 3 residues short of the CDR3 end, and the missing part is taken from the germline J gene. The rearrangement links TRBV6-1 to TRBJ2-1, with no clear D. V lost 2 bases and J 5 bases, leaving 13 bases between the germline ends. CDR1 and CDR2 (germline): MNHNS, SASEGT. This CDR3 contains 15 residues. The covered CDR3 bases are TGTGCCAGCAGTGAATATGGGCAGGAAAACAATGAG. Translated, it gives CASSEYGQENNE. The full CDR3 reads CASSEYGQENNEQFF.

This clone was picked up many times. The read ends 3 residues before the CDR3 terminus; that terminus is restored from the germline J gene. The rearrangement links TRBV20-1 to TRBJ2-2; 8 bases fit TRBD2. This CDR3 comprises 14 residues. V lost 5 bases to trimming and J lost 4 bases; unmatched junction nucleotides: 6. Germline V CDR1 and CDR2: DFQATT, SNEGSKA (reference sequence). The DNA read from the CDR3 is TGCAGTGCTCCGATAGCGGGGTCCACCGGGGAG. It translates to CSAPIAGSTGE. The full CDR3 reads CSAPIAGSTGELFF.

The table lists this clone with many counts. The CDR3 end lies 3 residues beyond the end of the read and is filled in from the germline J gene. The chain uses TRBV7-9 and TRBJ2-3; TRBD1 aligns across 9 bases. V gave up 4 bases and J gave up 6 bases; unmatched junction bases: 8. The CDR3 contains 15 residues. Germline CDR1 SEHNR, CDR2 FQNEAQ (reference sequence). Incomplete CDR3 DNA: TGTGCCAGCAGCTCGACAGACAGGGGGGCGGATACG. Its translation is CASSSTDRGADT. The entire CDR3 reads CASSSTDRGADTQYF.

In its sample, this clone was seen many times. The read ends 3 residues before the CDR3 terminus; that terminus is restored from the germline J gene. The chain combines TRBV2 with TRBJ2-7, with D perhaps TRBD2 (5 bases). With 5 bases removed from V and 6 bases from J, the gap between germline ends came to 23 bases. CDR1 is SNHLY and CDR2 is FYNNEI in the germline V gene. The CDR3 is 16 amino acids. Incomplete CDR3 DNA: TGTGCCAGCAGTACCGACCGACTACCCCCCTCCGGCGAG. It is translated as CASSTDRLPPSGE. The CDR3 in full is CASSTDRLPPSGEQYF.

This clone appeared many times. The read ends 3 residues before the CDR3 terminus; that terminus is restored from the germline J gene. This chain uses TRBV13 with TRBJ2-2; a weak D match, TRBD1 (7 bases). This CDR3 comprises 21 residues. Trimming cost V 2 bases and J 3 bases, with 28 bases left between them. The germline gives CDR1 PRHDT, CDR2 FYEKMQ (reference sequence). The sequenced part of the CDR3 DNA is TGTGCCAGCAGCTTATTCTGGGCTCGGGACAGCCTCCAGCGGGACACCGGGGAG. Its translation is CASSLFWARDSLQRDTGE. The CDR3 in its entirety is CASSLFWARDSLQRDTGELFF.

There are many counts of this clone. The sequence runs out 3 residues before the end of the CDR3; the remainder is reconstructed from the germline J gene. The V and J genes are TRBV5-1 and TRBJ1-1, with 8 bases aligning to TRBD1. V lost 4 bases and J lost 3; bases outside the gene matches: 5. Germline V gene data show CDR1 as SGHRS and CDR2 as YFSETQ. The CDR3 contains 14 residues. CDR3 sequence: CASSIQGDDTEAFF. The sequenced CDR3 bases are TGCGCCAGCAGCATACAGGGGGACGACACTGAA.